This paragraph covers one T cell receptor (beta chain) sequence. This sample was included in a study of Tregs in tolerant kidney transplant recipients. Mixed chimerism was transient after nonmyeloablative marrow transplants from related graft donors. Trimming removed 3 bases from V and 7 bases from J, with 8 bases in between. CDR1 is SEHNR and CDR2 is FQNEAQ in the germline V gene (reference sequence). CDR3 length: 12 amino acids. Some clones are missing from TCRdb's copy, which holds only in-frame ones; the method was immunoSEQ multiplex PCR. Of tens of thousands of clones in the sample, roughly 93% were seen once.

This chain joins TRBV7-9 and TRBJ2-3, with D perhaps TRBD2 (5 bases). This clonotype was sampled from a human patient who received a combined kidney and bone marrow transplant. Part of the T cells may come from the graft donor. Source: CD4+ T cells from blood (PBMCs), taken 12 months after the transplant. CDR3 bases: TGTGCCAGCAGCTTCGTCGGGAATACGCAGTATTTT. Translating gives CASSFVGNTQYF.